Sequencing of this TCR beta chain was carried out in a study of T cell responses to AZD1222 COVID-19 vaccine. Regarding the study as a whole: Repertoire collection took place solely once the T cell response had peaked. Females outnumbered males among donors, who were mostly white British; clonal diversity was possibly underestimated.

On this clone itself: Its antigen is undetermined.

Sequencing was performed with immunoSEQ multiplex PCR; in TCRdb, only in-frame clones are kept and a portion is missing. This sample yields over 150,000 clones, of which roughly 94% are seen a single time; 1.6% belongs to the top ten. Deletions cut 2 bases from V and 4 bases from J, with 11 bases between. The CDR3 has 14 residues. Germline loops: CDR1 MNHNS, CDR2 SASEGT. The V call is TRBV6-1, the J call TRBJ1-1; tentative D call: TRBD1 (6 bases). The sequences come from peripheral blood, collected 28 days after the second AZD1222 dose. The clonotype comes from an adult who received the AZD1222 COVID-19 vaccine. The CDR3 coding sequence is TGTGCCAGCAGTGAAATCGGAGGGGGCACTGAAGCTTTCTTT. It yields the protein CASSEIGGGTEAFF.